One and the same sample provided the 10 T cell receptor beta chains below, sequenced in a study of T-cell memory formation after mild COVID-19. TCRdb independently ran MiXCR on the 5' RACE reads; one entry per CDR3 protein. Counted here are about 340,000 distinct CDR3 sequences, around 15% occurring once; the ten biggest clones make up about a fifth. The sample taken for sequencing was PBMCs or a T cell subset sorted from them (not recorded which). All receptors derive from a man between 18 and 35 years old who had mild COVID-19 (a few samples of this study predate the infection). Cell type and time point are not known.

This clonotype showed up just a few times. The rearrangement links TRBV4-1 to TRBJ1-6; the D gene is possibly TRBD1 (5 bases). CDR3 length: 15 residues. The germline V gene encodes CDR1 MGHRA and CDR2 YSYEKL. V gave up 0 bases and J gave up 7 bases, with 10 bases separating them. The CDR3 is CASSQDATVNSPLHF. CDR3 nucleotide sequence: TGCGCCAGCAGCCAAGACGCGACAGTGAATTCACCCCTCCACTTT.

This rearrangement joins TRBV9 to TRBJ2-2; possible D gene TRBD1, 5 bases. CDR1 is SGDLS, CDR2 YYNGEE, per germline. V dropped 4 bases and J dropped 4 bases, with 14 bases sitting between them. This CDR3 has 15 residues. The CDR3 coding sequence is TGTGCCAGCAGCCCCCCAGGGTCGGGCACCGGGGAGCTGTTTTTT. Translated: CASSPPGSGTGELFF.

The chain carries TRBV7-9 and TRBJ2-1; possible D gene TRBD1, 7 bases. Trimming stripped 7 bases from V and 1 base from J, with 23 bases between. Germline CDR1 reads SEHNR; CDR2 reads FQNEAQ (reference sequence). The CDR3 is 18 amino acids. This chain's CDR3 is CASNFPRLQGRSYNEQFF. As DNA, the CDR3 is TGTGCCAGCAACTTCCCCCGACTACAGGGGAGGTCCTACAATGAGCAGTTCTTC.

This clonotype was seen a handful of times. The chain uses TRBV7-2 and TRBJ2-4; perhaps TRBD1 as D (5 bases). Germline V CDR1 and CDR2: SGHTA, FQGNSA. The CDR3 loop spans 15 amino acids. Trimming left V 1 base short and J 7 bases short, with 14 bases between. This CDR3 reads CASSLGLQGRNIQYF. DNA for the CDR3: TGTGCCAGCAGCTTAGGCTTGCAGGGTAGGAACATTCAGTACTTC.

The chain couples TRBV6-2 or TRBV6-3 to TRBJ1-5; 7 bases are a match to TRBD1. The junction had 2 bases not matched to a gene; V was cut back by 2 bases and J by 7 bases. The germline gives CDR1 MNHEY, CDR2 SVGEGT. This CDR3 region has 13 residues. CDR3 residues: CASSYQGVQPQHF. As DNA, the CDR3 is TGTGCCAGCAGTTACCAGGGGGTCCAGCCCCAGCATTTT.

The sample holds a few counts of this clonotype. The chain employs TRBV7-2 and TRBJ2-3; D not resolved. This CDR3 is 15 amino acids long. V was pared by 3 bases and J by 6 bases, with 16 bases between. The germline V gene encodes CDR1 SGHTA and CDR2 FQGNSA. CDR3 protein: CASSLGPEFADTQYF. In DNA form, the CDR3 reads TGTGCCAGCAGCTTGGGCCCTGAGTTTGCGGATACGCAGTATTTT. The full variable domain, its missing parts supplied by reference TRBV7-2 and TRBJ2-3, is GAGVSQSPSNKVTEKGKDVELRCDPISGHTALYWYRQSLGQGLEFLIYFQGNSAPDKSGLPSDRFSAERTGGSVSTLTIQRTQQEDSAVYLCASSLGPEFADTQYFGPGTRLTVL.

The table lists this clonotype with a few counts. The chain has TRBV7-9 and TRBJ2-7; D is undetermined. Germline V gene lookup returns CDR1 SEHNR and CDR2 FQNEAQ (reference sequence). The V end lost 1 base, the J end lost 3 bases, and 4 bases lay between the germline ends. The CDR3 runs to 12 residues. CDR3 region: CASSLDVYEQYV. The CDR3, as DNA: TGTGCCAGCAGCTTAGATGTCTACGAGCAGTACGTC.

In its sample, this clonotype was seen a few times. CDR3 DNA sequence: TGCAGCGTTGATTGGGGTTGGGGTTCCACTGAAGCTTTCTTT. It codes for CSVDWGWGSTEAFF. V and J are TRBV29-1 and TRBJ1-1; D gene unclear. There are 14 residues in the CDR3. V was shortened by 3 bases and J by 4 bases, with 15 bases between the two germline ends. Per germline, CDR1 SQVTM and CDR2 ANQGSEA.

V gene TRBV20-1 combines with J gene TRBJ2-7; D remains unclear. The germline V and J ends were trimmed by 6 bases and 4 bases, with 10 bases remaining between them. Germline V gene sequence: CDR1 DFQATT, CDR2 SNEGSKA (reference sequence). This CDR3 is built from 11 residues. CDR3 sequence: CSAEFGYEQYF. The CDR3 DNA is TGCAGTGCCGAGTTTGGGTACGAGCAGTACTTC.

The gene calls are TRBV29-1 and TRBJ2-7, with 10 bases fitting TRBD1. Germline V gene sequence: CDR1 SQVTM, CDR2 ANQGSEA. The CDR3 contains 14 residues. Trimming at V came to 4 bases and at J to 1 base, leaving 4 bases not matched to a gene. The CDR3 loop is CSVVRDRGSYEQYF. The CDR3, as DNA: TGCAGCGTTGTAAGGGACAGGGGATCCTACGAGCAGTACTTC.